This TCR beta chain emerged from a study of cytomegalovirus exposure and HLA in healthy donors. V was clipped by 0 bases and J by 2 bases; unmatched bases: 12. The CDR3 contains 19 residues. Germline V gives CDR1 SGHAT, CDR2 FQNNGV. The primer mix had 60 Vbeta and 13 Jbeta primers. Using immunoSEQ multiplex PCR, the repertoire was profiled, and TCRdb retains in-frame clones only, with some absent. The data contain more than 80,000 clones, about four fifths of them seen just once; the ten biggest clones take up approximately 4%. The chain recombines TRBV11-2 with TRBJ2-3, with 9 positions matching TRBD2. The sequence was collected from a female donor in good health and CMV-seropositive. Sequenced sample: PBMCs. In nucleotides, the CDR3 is TGTGCCAGCAGCTTAGAGGCCCGGTGGCTAGCGGGGTACACAGATACGCAGTATTTT. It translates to CASSLEARWLAGYTDTQYF.